This T cell receptor beta chain was captured by sequencing in a study of blood T cell repertoires in COVID-19. Study details: Researchers got acute and convalescent COVID-19 samples from the United States, Italy and Spain. PBMCs, B-cell-depleted T cells, or T cells were the source of the cDNA or gDNA that made up the material.

Authors' processing steps: The assay estimated nucleated cells by amplifying reference gene primers. Repertoires were generated with immunoSEQ multiplex PCR, while TCRdb's copy carries only in-frame clones and drops some. From that table come the V and J calls and clone size; the DNA was used to work out D and trimming. The data hold some 700,000 clones, with 75% to 90% observed a single time. CDR3 size: 16 residues. Germline values: CDR1 SEHNR, CDR2 FQNEAQ (reference sequence). Losses at the gene ends were 4 bases for V and 2 bases for J; bases not matched to a gene: 11. In its sample, this clone was seen once.

The chain uses TRBV7-9 and TRBJ2-7; 7 nucleotides align to TRBD1. Sequencing was done on a sample of peripheral blood. This receptor was obtained from a woman aged 18-29 years with acute or convalescent COVID-19. The CDR3 sequence: CASSSRTGPRTYEQYF. The DNA for the CDR3 is TGTGCCAGCAGCTCCAGGACAGGCCCGAGAACCTACGAGCAGTACTTC.